The 5 T cell receptor beta chains below were found in one sample sequenced in a study of blood T cell repertoires in COVID-19. The table came from immunoSEQ multiplex PCR; TCRdb's copy has only in-frame clones and leaves some out. The table lists over 100,000 clones, 85% to 90% of them singletons, with 4.5% to 6% in the top ten. The sample taken for sequencing was peripheral blood. The receptors shown here come from a human donor in a cohort sampled during active COVID-19.

The CDR3 DNA sequence: TGTGCCAGCAGCAAACTAGGGGGCCTTGGGGCCTATGGCTACACCTTC. This codes for CASSKLGGLGAYGYTF. The chain combines TRBV21-1 with TRBJ1-2; the tabulated D call, TRBD1, remains unverified against the DNA. TRBV21-1 is a pseudogene. This CDR3 spans 16 amino acids.

This clone has only a few counts. The chain uses TRBV5-1 and TRBJ2-3; 11 nucleotides agree with TRBD2. V lost 4 bases and J lost 0; bases outside the gene matches: 4. Looked up from germline, CDR1 is SGHRS and CDR2 is YFSETQ. The CDR3 is 16 amino acids. In DNA, the CDR3 is TGCGCCAGCAGCGCCGGGACTAGCGGTAGCACAGATACGCAGTATTTT. Encoded protein: CASSAGTSGSTDTQYF.

This clone was recorded only once. The V and J genes are TRBV29-1 and TRBJ2-1; TRBD1 matches at 9 bases. Germline CDR1 reads SQVTM; CDR2 reads ANQGSEA. The CDR3 extends over 15 amino acids. J lost 8 bases, V lost 1 base, and 9 bases had no gene match. In DNA, the CDR3 is TGCAGCGTTGAAGGAGGGACAGGGAACTTGGATGAGCAGTTCTTC. Protein: CSVEGGTGNLDEQFF.

V usage is TRBV18 and J usage is TRBJ2-1, with a weak D call TRBD2 (5 bases). The germline V and J ends were trimmed by 0 bases and 3 bases, with 6 bases remaining between them. This CDR3 is 14 amino acids long. Germline values: CDR1 KGHSH, CDR2 LQKENI. The CDR3 loop reads CASSPPLDYNEQFF. Here the CDR3 DNA reads TGTGCCAGCTCACCACCACTAGACTACAATGAGCAGTTCTTC.

The chain combines TRBV28 with TRBJ2-5; 9 nucleotides line up with TRBD2. J lost 5 bases, V lost 2 bases, and 6 bases had no gene match. The CDR3 has 15 residues. Per the germline V gene, CDR1 is MDHEN and CDR2 is SYDVKM. CDR3 sequence reads: CASSLGGRAAETQYF. CDR3 coding DNA: TGTGCCAGCAGTTTAGGCGGGAGGGCCGCGGAGACCCAGTACTTC.